This T cell receptor (beta chain) was identified in a study of cytomegalovirus exposure and HLA in healthy donors. Both 60 Vbeta primers and 13 Jbeta primers went into the PCR. Data came from immunoSEQ multiplex PCR; TCRdb stores just in-frame clones and leaves some out. The sample has roughly 150,000 clones, about 75% seen once. The TCR sequence derives from a man younger than 30 in good health and CMV-seropositive. The sample was PBMCs.

Written as DNA, the CDR3 is TGTGCCAGCAGCTTAGCGACAGGGGTACATGGCTACACCTTC. Translated, it gives CASSLATGVHGYTF. The chain couples TRBV7-8 to TRBJ1-2; TRBD1 matches at 8 bases. This CDR3 has 14 residues. Trimming took 0 bases from V and 6 from J; bases not matched to a gene: 3. Per germline, CDR1 SGHVS and CDR2 FQNEAQ.